This T cell receptor (beta chain) was sequenced during a study of PD-L1 blockade in urothelial cancer. Study-level information: Median T cell yield from blood was roughly 140,000.

Measured with immunoSEQ multiplex PCR; TCRdb has only the in-frame clones, and not every one. The repertoire has roughly 120,000 clones, more than 85% of them found once; the top ten carry around 4%. As to time point: peripheral blood 6 weeks after treatment start. Peripheral blood mononuclear cells were collected from every patient before and during treatment, yielding between 1 and 8 samples per patient. The CDR3 has 14 residues. Trimming removed 5 bases from V and 7 bases from J; junction bases left unmatched: 8. In germline, CDR1 is SGHTA, CDR2 FQGNSA. Sequences were derived from PBMCs, sampled around atezolizumab (anti-PD-L1) treatment. This rearrangement joins TRBV7-2 to TRBJ2-5, with 9 bases matching TRBD2. The sequence derives from a man in his 60s with urothelial cancer. The CDR3 sequence: CASSVGTSSRTQYF. DNA of the CDR3: TGTGCCAGCAGCGTCGGGACTAGCTCAAGGACCCAGTACTTC.